The clone carrying this TCR beta chain was detected many times. TCRdb passed the 5' RACE reads through MiXCR, listing each CDR3 protein once. The data show roughly 750,000 distinct CDR3 sequences, 21% seen once. The sample belongs to a study of identical twins. CDR3 size: 14 residues. CDR1 is DFQATT and CDR2 is SNEGSKA in the germline V gene (reference sequence). The trim removed 4 bases at V and 5 bases at J, leaving 4 bases unmatched. A further study also used this sample, focusing on T cells expressing NK-cell markers.

The chain recombines TRBV20-1 with TRBJ2-1, with 11 bases that match TRBD1. Sequenced input: PBMCs. The source is a woman aged 18-35 years in good health. In DNA, the CDR3 is TGCAGTGCTACGGACAGGGGGCGCAACAATGAGCAGTTCTTC. Its protein product is CSATDRGRNNEQFF.